This T cell receptor beta chain is from a study of T-cell reconstitution after alpha-beta-depleted transplantation in children. This clonotype was seen more than once but under ten times. This CDR3 contains 14 residues. Losses at the gene ends were 4 bases for V and 9 bases for J; bases not matched to a gene: 9. Per the germline V gene, CDR1 is SGHRS and CDR2 is YFSETQ. During its preparation, the TCRbeta library received unique molecular identifiers. TCRdb re-analysed the PCR reads in MiXCR, keeping a single row per CDR3 protein. The sample holds almost 500,000 distinct CDR3 sequences, approximately 13% seen once.

J is TRBJ1-5 and V is TRBV5-1, with 8 positions matching TRBD1. Here the sequenced sample was PBMCs from the stem cell graft donor, taken from the stem cell graft. This sequence was found in a human donor who donated a stem cell graft to a child with combined immunodeficiency. The CDR3 spells CASSLDRGMTPQHF. The CDR3 DNA follows: TGCGCCAGCAGCCTAGACAGGGGTATGACGCCCCAGCATTTT.